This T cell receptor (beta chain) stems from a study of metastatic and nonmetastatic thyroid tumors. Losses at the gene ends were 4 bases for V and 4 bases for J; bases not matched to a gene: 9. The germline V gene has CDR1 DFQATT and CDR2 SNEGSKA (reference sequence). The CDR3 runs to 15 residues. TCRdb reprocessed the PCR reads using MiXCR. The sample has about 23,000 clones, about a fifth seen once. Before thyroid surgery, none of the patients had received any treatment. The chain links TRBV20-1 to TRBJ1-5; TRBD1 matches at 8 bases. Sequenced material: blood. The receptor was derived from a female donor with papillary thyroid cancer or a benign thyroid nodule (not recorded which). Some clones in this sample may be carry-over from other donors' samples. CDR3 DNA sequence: TGCAGTGCTACTCAGGACAGGGACCAAAATCAGCCCCAGCATTTT. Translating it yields CSATQDRDQNQPQHF.